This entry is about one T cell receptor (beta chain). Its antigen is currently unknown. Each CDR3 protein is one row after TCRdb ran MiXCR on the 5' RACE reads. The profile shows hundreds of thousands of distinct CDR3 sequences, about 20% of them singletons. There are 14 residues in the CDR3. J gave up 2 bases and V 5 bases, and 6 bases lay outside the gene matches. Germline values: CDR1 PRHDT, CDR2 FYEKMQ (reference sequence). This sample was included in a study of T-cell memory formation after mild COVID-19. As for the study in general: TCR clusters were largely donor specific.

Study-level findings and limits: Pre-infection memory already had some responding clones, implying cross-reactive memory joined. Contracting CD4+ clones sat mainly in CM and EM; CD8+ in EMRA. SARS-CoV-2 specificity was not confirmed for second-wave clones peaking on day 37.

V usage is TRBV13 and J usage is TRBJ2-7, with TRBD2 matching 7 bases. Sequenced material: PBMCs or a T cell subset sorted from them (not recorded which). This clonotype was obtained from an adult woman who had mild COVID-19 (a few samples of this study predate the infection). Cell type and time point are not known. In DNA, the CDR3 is TGTGCCAGCAGCCTCACTAGCGCCGCCTACGAGCAGTACTTC. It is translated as CASSLTSAAYEQYF. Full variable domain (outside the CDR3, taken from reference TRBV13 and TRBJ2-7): AAGVIQSPRHLIKEKRETATLKCYPIPRHDTVYWYQQGPGQDPQFLISFYEKMQSDKGSIPDRFSAQQFSDYHSELNMSSLELGDSALYFCASSLTSAAYEQYFGPGTRLTVT.